Following are 21 T cell receptor beta chains from one sample sequenced in a study of T cell repertoires in cytomegalovirus infection (dated by TCRdb to between 2018 and 2020). TCRdb lists the instrument as Illumina HiSeq 1500. Using fastp at Q25 and MiXCR, TCRdb reprocessed the public reads and kept productive beta chains. For every CDR3 protein sequence, its rows merge into one entry that carries the most common genes and DNA. The sample has some 600,000 distinct CDR3 sequences on record, 20% to 25% of them singletons. The top ten clonotypes cover around 8% of the sample. Sequencing input: CD8+ T cells from PBMCs. The receptors derive from a human donor in good health (CMV status not recorded). Some clones in this sample may be carry-over from other donors' samples.

This clonotype was detected ten times or more. This chain joins TRBV7-6 and TRBJ2-3, with 9 bases fitting TRBD2. There are 16 residues in the CDR3. Trimming cost V 5 bases and J 6 bases; bases outside gene matches: 12. The germline V gene encodes CDR1 SGHVS and CDR2 FNYEAQ. The CDR3: CASSLSAAGGMDTQYF. Here the CDR3 DNA reads TGTGCCAGCAGCCTCTCGGCAGCGGGGGGCATGGATACGCAGTATTTT.

This clonotype was detected only a few times. This sequence joins TRBV7-9 and TRBJ2-7; 8 bases fit TRBD1. V shed 2 bases and J 4 bases; nucleotides not matched to a gene: 13. Per germline, CDR1 SEHNR and CDR2 FQNEAQ (reference sequence). The length of the CDR3 is 17 residues. CDR3 residues: CASSLTNRGIGRYEQYF. The CDR3 DNA reads as TGTGCCAGCAGCTTAACGAACAGGGGGATAGGAAGATACGAGCAGTACTTC.

The chain uses TRBV7-9 and TRBJ1-2; 7 bases are shared with TRBD1. Germline-derived CDR1 and CDR2 are SEHNR and FQNEAQ (reference sequence). This CDR3 comprises 15 residues. V dropped 3 bases and J dropped 4; count of bases not matched to a gene: 8. The CDR3 is CASSFRTGPSYGYTF. The CDR3 bases are TGTGCCAGCAGCTTTCGGACAGGCCCTAGCTATGGCTACACCTTC.

There are a few counts of this clonotype. The chain couples TRBV29-1 to TRBJ1-4; 7 bases fit TRBD1. Germline CDR1 reads SQVTM; CDR2 reads ANQGSEA. CDR3 size: 11 residues. V dropped 4 bases and J dropped 7; count of bases not matched to a gene: 0. CDR3 nucleotides: TGCAGCGTTGGGGACAGTGAAAAACTGTTTTTT. This translates into CSVGDSEKLFF.

CDR3 residues: CASSLEGYMAPQETQYF. The CDR3, as DNA: TGTGCCAGCAGCTTGGAAGGATACATGGCGCCCCAAGAGACCCAGTACTTC. The chain uses TRBV5-6 and TRBJ2-5; no definite D call. The length of the CDR3 is 17 residues. Germline V gives CDR1 SGHDT, CDR2 YYEEEE. V lost 0 bases and J 1 base, leaving 16 bases between the germline ends.

In its sample, this clonotype was seen a few times. This rearrangement joins TRBV14 to TRBJ1-1; D is undetermined. Germline V lookup: CDR1 SGHDN, CDR2 FVKESK. The V and J ends lost 0 bases and 0 bases respectively, with 8 bases between them. This CDR3 is 15 amino acids long. CDR3 region: CASSQERGLNTEAFF. The CDR3 nucleotides read TGTGCCAGCAGCCAAGAAAGAGGCCTGAACACTGAAGCTTTCTTT.

V gene TRBV14 combines with J gene TRBJ2-7; D is perhaps TRBD2 (5 bases). Deletions cut 0 bases from V and 7 bases from J, with 10 bases between. The length of the CDR3 is 13 residues. Germline CDR1 and CDR2: SGHDN and FVKESK. The CDR3 here is CASSQDLSGEQYV. The CDR3 DNA reads TGTGCCAGCAGCCAAGATTTGTCGGGAGAGCAGTACGTC.

This clonotype was detected only a few times. The V and J genes are TRBV10-2 and TRBJ2-7; 12 bases agree with TRBD2. The CDR3 has 13 amino acids. The V gene end was trimmed by 7 bases and the J gene end by 4 bases; junction bases not matched to a gene: 2. Germline-derived CDR1 and CDR2 are WSHSY and SAAADI. The CDR3 here is CASTSGGAYEQYF. The CDR3 DNA follows: TGCGCCAGCACTAGCGGGGGGGCTTACGAGCAGTACTTC.

This clonotype was observed many times. The chain carries TRBV7-2 and TRBJ2-2; perhaps TRBD2 as D (6 bases). The CDR3 totals 14 residues. Germline CDR1 and CDR2: SGHTA and FQGNSA. V dropped 5 bases and J dropped 8 bases, with 15 bases sitting between them. The CDR3 DNA is TGTGCCAGCAGCAGGGACTCCCAATGGGGGGAGCTGTTTTTT. This translates into CASSRDSQWGELFF. The whole variable domain, filled in from reference TRBV7-2 and TRBJ2-2, reads GAGVSQSPSNKVTEKGKDVELRCDPISGHTALYWYRQSLGQGLEFLIYFQGNSAPDKSGLPSDRFSAERTGGSVSTLTIQRTQQEDSAVYLCASSRDSQWGELFFGEGSRLTVL.

Only a few counts were recorded for this clonotype. The rearrangement joins TRBV20-1 to TRBJ2-7, with D maybe TRBD2 (6 bases). V gave up 5 bases and J gave up 2 bases, with 19 bases separating them. Germline V gene data show CDR1 as DFQATT and CDR2 as SNEGSKA (reference sequence). This CDR3 contains 15 residues. CDR3 nucleotides: TGCAGTGCTTCCCGCCCGGGACTTACTACCTACGAGCAGTACGTC. Protein sequence: CSASRPGLTTYEQYV.

This sequence joins TRBV14 and TRBJ1-2, with unresolved D. V lost 0 bases and J lost 4, with 12 bases in between. This CDR3 region has 15 residues. CDR1 is SGHDN, CDR2 FVKESK, per germline. CDR3: CASSQDRTPLYGYTF. The CDR3 DNA is TGTGCCAGCAGCCAAGATCGAACTCCTCTCTATGGCTACACCTTC.

This clonotype was detected a few times. This sequence joins TRBV20-1 and TRBJ2-5; D could derive from TRBD1 or TRBD2 (5 bases each). This CDR3 contains 18 residues. CDR1 is DFQATT and CDR2 is SNEGSKA in the germline V gene (reference sequence). The V gene lost 3 bases and the J gene lost 7 bases, with 30 bases spanning the gap. This CDR3 is CSASGEPGGPSPKATQYF. In nucleotides, the CDR3 is TGCAGTGCTAGCGGAGAGCCTGGGGGTCCTTCCCCCAAAGCGACCCAGTACTTC.

This clonotype was observed a few times. V gene TRBV29-1 combines with J gene TRBJ2-3; D is perhaps TRBD2 (7 bases). V lost 2 bases and J lost 2, with 17 bases in between. CDR3 length: 16 residues. Germline values: CDR1 SQVTM, CDR2 ANQGSEA. The CDR3 is CSVESPRGGHTDTQYF. The DNA for the CDR3 is TGCAGCGTTGAATCCCCTAGGGGGGGCCACACAGATACGCAGTATTTT.

In its sample, this clonotype was seen many times. V is TRBV7-9 and J is TRBJ1-1; D is unresolved. Germline CDR1 SEHNR, CDR2 FQNEAQ (reference sequence). V was shortened by 1 base and J by 2 bases, with 17 bases between the two germline ends. The CDR3 is made up of 17 amino acids. The CDR3 DNA follows: TGTGCCAGCAGCTTAGAGCAAAAGACCGGGGTTAACACTGAAGCTTTCTTT. Translating it yields CASSLEQKTGVNTEAFF.

This clonotype was counted at least ten times. This rearrangement joins TRBV28 to TRBJ2-2, with 7 bases fitting TRBD2. CDR1 is MDHEN, CDR2 SYDVKM, per germline. This CDR3 is built from 15 residues. The V and J ends lost 2 bases and 2 bases, in that order; junction bases with no gene match: 2. The CDR3 loop is CASSLLAANTGELFF. CDR3 DNA: TGTGCCAGCAGTTTACTAGCGGCTAACACCGGGGAGCTGTTTTTT.

The chain couples TRBV5-4 to TRBJ2-4; 9 bases agree with TRBD2. CDR3 length: 16 amino acids. Trimming took 4 bases from V and 8 from J; bases not matched to a gene: 13. Per germline, CDR1 SGHNT and CDR2 YYREEE (reference sequence). For the CDR3, the DNA is TGTGCCAGCAGCGCTACAGCCGAGCGGGGGGCGGACATTCAGTACTTC. Amino acids: CASSATAERGADIQYF.

A few counts support this clonotype. The rearrangement joins TRBV20-1 to TRBJ2-1, with a weak D call TRBD2 (5 bases). V was trimmed by 1 base and J by 0 bases, leaving 10 bases between them. The length of the CDR3 is 15 residues. The V gene's germline CDR1 is DFQATT and CDR2 SNEGSKA (reference sequence). CDR3 in amino acids: CSARVGESSYNEQFF. CDR3 bases: TGCAGTGCTAGAGTCGGGGAGAGCTCCTACAATGAGCAGTTCTTC.

The J gene is TRBJ2-5, the V gene TRBV13; D gene ambiguous. The CDR3 spans 13 residues. Per germline, CDR1 PRHDT and CDR2 FYEKMQ (reference sequence). The V end lost 5 bases, the J end lost 5 bases, and 12 bases lay between the germline ends. The CDR3 loop is CASSPPAMETQYF. The CDR3 DNA reads TGTGCCAGCAGCCCCCCTGCCATGGAGACCCAGTACTTC.

This clonotype was seen ten or more times. The chain couples TRBV6-6 to TRBJ2-3, with unresolved D. Germline CDR1 is MNHNY and CDR2 is SVGAGI (reference sequence). V lost 8 bases, J lost 1 base, and 13 bases lay in between. This CDR3 spans 14 amino acids. In nucleotides, the CDR3 is TGTGCCAGCGACTCTAGATCAGGCACAGATACGCAGTATTTT. This translates into CASDSRSGTDTQYF.

This clonotype was picked up a small number of times. The V call is TRBV29-1, the J call TRBJ2-5; TRBD2 is a possible D gene (5 bases). The CDR3 is 13 residues long. Germline V lookup: CDR1 SQVTM, CDR2 ANQGSEA. V dropped 7 bases and J dropped 7 bases, with 19 bases sitting between them. The CDR3 sequence is CSAPSLAVGTQYF. DNA for the CDR3: TGCAGCGCTCCGAGTCTAGCCGTCGGGACCCAGTACTTC.

The chain is built from TRBV7-6 and TRBJ2-2; 8 bases match TRBD2. This CDR3 region has 15 residues. The junction had 5 bases not matched to a gene; V was cut back by 5 bases and J by 3 bases. Germline V gene lookup returns CDR1 SGHVS and CDR2 FNYEAQ. DNA of the CDR3: TGTGCCAGCAGCGTCGAACTAGCGGACACCGGGGAGCTGTTTTTT. Amino acid sequence: CASSVELADTGELFF.